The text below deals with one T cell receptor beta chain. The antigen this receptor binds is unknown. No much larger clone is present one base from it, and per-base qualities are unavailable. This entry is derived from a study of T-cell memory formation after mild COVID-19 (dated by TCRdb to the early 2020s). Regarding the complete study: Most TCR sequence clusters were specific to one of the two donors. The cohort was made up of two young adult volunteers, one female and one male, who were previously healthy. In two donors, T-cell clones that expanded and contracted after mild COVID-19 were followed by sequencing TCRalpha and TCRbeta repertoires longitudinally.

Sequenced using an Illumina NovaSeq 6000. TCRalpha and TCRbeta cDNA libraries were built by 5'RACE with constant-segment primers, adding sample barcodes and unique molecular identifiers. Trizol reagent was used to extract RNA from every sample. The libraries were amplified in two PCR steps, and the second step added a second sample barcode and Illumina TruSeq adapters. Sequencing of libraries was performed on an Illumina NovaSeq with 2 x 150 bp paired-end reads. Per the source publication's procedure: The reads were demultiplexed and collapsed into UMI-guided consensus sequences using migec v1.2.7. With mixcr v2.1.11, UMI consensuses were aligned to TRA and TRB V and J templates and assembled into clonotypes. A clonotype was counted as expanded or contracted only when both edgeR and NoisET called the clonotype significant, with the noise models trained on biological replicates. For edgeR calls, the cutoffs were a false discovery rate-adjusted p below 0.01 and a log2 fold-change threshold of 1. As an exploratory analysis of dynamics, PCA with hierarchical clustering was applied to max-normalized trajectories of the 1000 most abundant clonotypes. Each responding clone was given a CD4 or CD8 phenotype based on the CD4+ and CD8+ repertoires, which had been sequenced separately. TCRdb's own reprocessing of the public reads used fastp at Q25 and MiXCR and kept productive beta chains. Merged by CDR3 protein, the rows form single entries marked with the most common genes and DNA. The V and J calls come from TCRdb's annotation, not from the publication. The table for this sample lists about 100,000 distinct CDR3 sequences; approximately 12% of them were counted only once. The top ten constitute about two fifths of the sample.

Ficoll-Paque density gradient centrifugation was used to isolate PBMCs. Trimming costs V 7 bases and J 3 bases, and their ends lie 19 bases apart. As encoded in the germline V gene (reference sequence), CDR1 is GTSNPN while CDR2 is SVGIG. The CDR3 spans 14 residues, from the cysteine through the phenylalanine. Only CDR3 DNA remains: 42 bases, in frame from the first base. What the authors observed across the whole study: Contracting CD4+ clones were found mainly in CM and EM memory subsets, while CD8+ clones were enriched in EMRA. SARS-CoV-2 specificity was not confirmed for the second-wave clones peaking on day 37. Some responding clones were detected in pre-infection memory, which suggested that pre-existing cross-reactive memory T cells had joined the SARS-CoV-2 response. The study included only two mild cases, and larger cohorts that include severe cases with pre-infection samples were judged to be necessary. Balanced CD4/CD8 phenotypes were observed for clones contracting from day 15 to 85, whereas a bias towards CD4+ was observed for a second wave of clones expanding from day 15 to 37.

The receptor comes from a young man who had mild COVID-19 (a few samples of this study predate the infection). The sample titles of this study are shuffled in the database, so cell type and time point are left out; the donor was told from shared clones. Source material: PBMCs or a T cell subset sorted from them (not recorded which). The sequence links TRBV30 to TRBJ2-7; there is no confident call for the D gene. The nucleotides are TGTGCCTACACGTTCGAGACGGTGAGCTACGAGCAGTACTTC. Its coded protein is CAYTFETVSYEQYF.